The 3 T cell receptor beta chains given below trace back to one sample, sequenced in a study of CD8 T cells in ankylosing spondylitis. No antigen is known for these receptors. TCRdb analysed the 5' RACE reads with MiXCR anew, one entry per CDR3 protein. The repertoire holds under 550,000 distinct CDR3 sequences, with roughly 27% as singletons. Study-level points and caveats: A motif of roughly eight highly homologous TCR beta variants was seen as apparently characteristic of ankylosing spondylitis blood.

Source material: blood, either unsorted or a sorted T cell fraction (not recorded which). All receptors come from a male donor with ankylosing spondylitis.

In its sample, this clonotype was seen a few times. The genes are TRBV10-3 and TRBJ2-5; tentative D call: TRBD2 (6 bases). The CDR3 has 15 amino acids. CDR1 and CDR2 from the germline V gene are ENHRY and SYGVKD. Between the trimmed V and J ends, which lost 3 bases and 3 bases, there was a span of 14 bases. The CDR3 here is CAISEFGGLEETQYF. CDR3 nucleotides: TGTGCCATCAGTGAATTCGGAGGGTTAGAAGAGACCCAGTACTTC.

In this sample, this clonotype turned up a few times. The chain has TRBV2 and TRBJ1-1; 9 nucleotides line up with TRBD1. The ends lost 7 bases at V and 3 bases at J; junction bases unmatched: 3. CDR3 size: 13 residues. CDR1 and CDR2 from the germline V gene are SNHLY and FYNNEI. CDR3 residues: CASTRTGDTEAFF. The CDR3 region has the DNA TGTGCCAGCACGAGGACAGGGGACACTGAAGCTTTCTTT. The full variable domain, in which reference TRBV2 and TRBJ1-1 provide the parts outside the CDR3, is EPEVTQTPSHQVTQMGQEVILRCVPISNHLYFYWYRQILGQKVEFLVSFYNNEISEKSEIFDDQFSVERPDGSNFTLKIRSTKLEDSAMYFCASTRTGDTEAFFGQGTRLTVV.

This clonotype was seen repeatedly, ten times or more. The CDR3 protein is CASSQVGNQYF. In DNA form, the CDR3 reads TGTGCCAGCAGCCAAGTGGGGAATCAGTACTTC. The chain carries TRBV3-1 and TRBJ2-4, with no clear D. The V gene lost 1 base and the J gene lost 12 bases, with 7 bases spanning the gap. CDR1 and CDR2 from the germline V gene are LGHDT and YNNKEL (reference sequence). This CDR3 spans 11 amino acids.